The rows below give T cell receptor beta chains drawn from one sample of a study of blood T cell repertoires in COVID-19. The data were produced by immunoSEQ multiplex PCR, yet TCRdb's version contains in-frame clones alone and is incomplete. The data hold roughly 100,000 clones, with 65% to 90% observed a single time. The sequenced sample was peripheral blood. The receptor set was obtained from an elderly woman with acute or convalescent COVID-19. Each CDR3 is given with its conserved first and last residue. Fields, in order: J gene, V gene, clone size, D gene, CDR3 protein, CDR3 DNA. The D gene is left open where the match is weak. Clone size appears in some rows only: once, few, many, or a class for an expanded clone.

>TRBJ1-6|TRBV5-1|NA|NA
CASSLAAGPNSPLHF
TGCGCCAGCAGCTTGGCCGCAGGCCCCAATTCACCCCTCCACTTT
>TRBJ2-2|TRBV7-6|NA|TRBD1
CASGITGAGANTGELFF
TGTGCCAGCGGTATAACAGGGGCTGGGGCGAACACCGGGGAGCTGTTTTTT
>TRBJ2-7|TRBV7-3|NA|NA
CASSTYGGPYEQYF
TGTGCCAGCAGCACTTACGGGGGACCCTACGAGCAGTACTTC
>TRBJ2-1|TRBV28|NA|TRBD1
CASSSGGQGAYNEQFF
TGTGCCAGCAGTTCTGGGGGACAGGGGGCGTACAATGAGCAGTTCTTC
>TRBJ2-1|TRBV24-1|NA|TRBD2
CATSDFGRGGRDNEQFF
TGTGCCACCAGTGATTTCGGACGGGGGGGAAGGGACAATGAGCAGTTCTTC
>TRBJ1-1|TRBV2|NA|NA
CASSEESGYTEAFF
TGTGCCAGCAGTGAAGAGTCCGGGTACACTGAAGCTTTCTTT
>TRBJ2-7|TRBV4-1|once|NA
CASSQDLGSDNYEQYF
TGCGCCAGCAGCCAGGATCTCGGTTCGGACAACTACGAGCAGTACTTC
>TRBJ2-7|TRBV2|NA|TRBD1
CASGDRDEQYF
TGTGCCAGCGGGGACAGGGACGAGCAGTACTTC
>TRBJ1-3|TRBV7-2|NA|TRBD1
CASTTGSENTIYF
TGTGCCAGCACGACAGGGAGCGAAAACACCATATATTTT
>TRBJ1-2|TRBV5-1|NA|NA
CASSYDPPPIGGYTF
TGCGCCAGCAGCTATGACCCTCCTCCCATCGGGGGCTACACCTTC
>TRBJ2-5|TRBV5-1|NA|NA
CASTFGWTVQETQYF
TGCGCCAGCACCTTTGGTTGGACAGTACAAGAGACCCAGTACTTC
>TRBJ2-7|TRBV7-2|NA|TRBD1
CASSPGTGASYEQYF
TGTGCCAGCAGCCCTGGGACAGGGGCATCCTACGAGCAGTACTTC
>TRBJ1-5|TRBV18|NA|NA
CASSTDGDQPQHF
TGTGCCAGCTCTACGGACGGGGATCAGCCCCAGCATTTT
>TRBJ2-5|TRBV29-1|NA|NA
CSGGGETQYF
TGCAGCGGTGGAGGTGAGACCCAGTACTTC
>TRBJ1-4|TRBV5-6|NA|NA
CASSPGGGAGWEKLFF
TGTGCCAGCAGCCCCGGTGGGGGGGCTGGCTGGGAAAAACTGTTTTTT
>TRBJ2-7|TRBV28|NA|NA
CASSLLGSEQYF
TGTGCCAGCAGTCTCCTCGGTAGCGAGCAGTACTTC
>TRBJ2-5|TRBV5-4|NA|TRBD2
CASSRGGQQETQYF
TGTGCCAGCAGCCGCGGGGGGCAACAAGAGACCCAGTACTTC
>TRBJ1-6|TRBV6-5|NA|TRBD1
CASRGQGNSPLHF
TGTGCCAGCAGAGGACAGGGTAATTCACCCCTCCACTTT
>TRBJ1-4|TRBV14|NA|NA
CASSQGPRGNEKLFF
TGTGCCAGCAGCCAAGGTCCGAGGGGGAATGAAAAACTGTTTTTT
>TRBJ2-1|TRBV11-3|NA|NA
CASSQGGGSSYNEQFF
TGTGCCAGCAGTCAGGGGGGAGGTTCTTCCTACAATGAGCAGTTCTTC
>TRBJ1-2|TRBV12-5|NA|NA
CASGLSLNRVRYGYTF
TGTGCTAGTGGTTTGTCACTGAACAGGGTCAGGTATGGCTACACCTTC
>TRBJ2-1|TRBV11-3|NA|TRBD2
CASSDPGLAEQFF
TGTGCCAGCAGCGATCCGGGACTAGCTGAGCAGTTCTTC
>TRBJ2-3|TRBV5-1|once|TRBD2
CASSRLAGGEDTQYF
TGCGCCAGCAGCCGCCTAGCGGGGGGGGAGGATACGCAGTATTTT
>TRBJ2-5|TRBV3-1/TRBV3-2|NA|TRBD1
CASSQRRGRGETQYF
TGTGCCAGCAGCCAACGCAGGGGGCGAGGAGAGACCCAGTACTTC
>TRBJ1-3|TRBV11-3|few|NA
CASSLVVGSGNTIYF
TGTGCCAGCAGCTTAGTAGTTGGCTCTGGAAACACCATATATTTT
>TRBJ1-1|TRBV5-1|NA|NA
CASSLGTNQEAFF
TGCGCCAGCAGCCTCGGGACAAACCAAGAAGCTTTCTTT
>TRBJ2-3|TRBV30|NA|NA
CAWSVVGASTDTQYF
TGTGCCTGGAGTGTAGTGGGGGCTTCGACAGATACGCAGTATTTT
>TRBJ1-4|TRBV6-6|few|TRBD1
CASRIAGTALFPLFF
TGTGCCAGCAGAATCGCCGGGACAGCCCTTTTCCCACTGTTTTTT
>TRBJ1-1|TRBV10-2|few|NA
CASWGGIEAFF
TGCGCCAGCTGGGGGGGCATTGAAGCTTTCTTT
>TRBJ2-3|TRBV12-3/TRBV12-4|NA|TRBD2
CASRERGDTQYF
TGTGCCAGCAGGGAGCGGGGAGATACGCAGTATTTT
>TRBJ1-4|TRBV9|NA|NA
CASSGQSNEKLFF
TGTGCCAGCAGCGGACAGTCTAATGAAAAACTGTTTTTT
>TRBJ1-6|TRBV14|NA|TRBD1
CASSQDRFYNSPLHF
TGTGCCAGCAGCCAGGACAGGTTCTATAATTCACCCCTCCACTTT
>TRBJ2-1|TRBV7-3|NA|TRBD2
CASSATPGGWNEQFF
TGTGCCAGCAGCGCTACCCCGGGGGGGTGGAATGAGCAGTTCTTC
>TRBJ2-7|TRBV4-1|NA|TRBD1
CASSHPRGDRVYEQYF
TGCGCCAGCAGCCATCCACGGGGGGACAGGGTCTACGAGCAGTACTTC
>TRBJ2-1|TRBV6-5|once|TRBD2
CASSRDLGGYDEQFF
TGTGCCAGCAGTCGGGACCTCGGGGGGTACGATGAGCAGTTCTTC
>TRBJ1-5|TRBV5-5|NA|NA
CASSQGDNNQPQHF
TGTGCCAGCAGCCAAGGGGACAACAATCAGCCCCAGCATTTT
>TRBJ2-1|TRBV7-3|NA|TRBD2
CASSLGLAGSNEQFF
TGTGCCAGCAGCTTAGGACTAGCGGGGAGTAATGAGCAGTTCTTC
>TRBJ1-2|TRBV18|once|TRBD1
CASSPIGQATEHYGYTF
TGTGCCAGCTCGCCGATTGGACAGGCGACAGAACACTATGGCTACACCTTC
>TRBJ2-2|TRBV5-1|NA|NA
CASSLRDLNTGELFF
TGCGCCAGCAGTCTCCGGGACTTGAACACCGGGGAGCTGTTTTTT
>TRBJ1-5|TRBV2|NA|NA
CASTRDTNQPQHF
TGTGCCAGCACGAGGGACACTAATCAGCCCCAGCATTTT
>TRBJ1-5|TRBV30|few|NA
CAWSESNQPQHF
TGTGCCTGGAGCGAGAGCAATCAGCCCCAGCATTTT
>TRBJ2-3|TRBV5-4|NA|NA
CASSLVAGRPTDTQYF
TGTGCCAGCAGCTTGGTTGCAGGCCGGCCCACAGATACGCAGTATTTT
>TRBJ2-5|TRBV5-1|few|NA
CASSPVSQAWETQYF
TGCGCCAGCAGTCCTGTAAGCCAGGCTTGGGAGACCCAGTACTTC
>TRBJ2-3|TRBV15|NA|TRBD2
CATSSGGASDTQYF
TGTGCCACCAGCAGCGGGGGGGCCTCAGATACGCAGTATTTT
>TRBJ2-5|TRBV3-1/TRBV3-2|NA|NA
CASSPRGRGLETQYF
TGTGCCAGCAGCCCCCGAGGGCGGGGATTAGAGACCCAGTACTTC
>TRBJ1-1|TRBV12-3/TRBV12-4|NA|TRBD1
CASSQGARTEAFF
TGTGCCAGCAGTCAGGGGGCTAGAACTGAAGCTTTCTTT
>TRBJ2-7|TRBV5-8|NA|TRBD2
CASRLAGGFSYEQYF
TGTGCCAGCAGATTAGCGGGGGGCTTCTCCTACGAGCAGTACTTC
>TRBJ1-1|TRBV6-5|NA|NA
CASSLTAGFEAFF
TGTGCCAGCAGCCTGACGGCGGGATTTGAAGCTTTCTTT
>TRBJ2-7|TRBV27|once|NA
CASSPTPGLLVYEQYF
TGTGCCAGCAGTCCGACCCCGGGACTGCTTGTCTACGAGCAGTACTTC